This T cell receptor beta chain was sequenced for a study of CD8 T cells in acute hepatitis C reinfection. Overall study context: CD8+ T cells recognizing the HCV NS3-1073 epitope were profiled acutely and after viral clearance. Acute samples were collected within 168 days of estimated infection, from spontaneous resolvers and chronically infected subjects.

Noted time point: acute HCV infection, within 168 days of estimated infection date. The hepatitis C virus-specific receptor repertoire was characterized directly ex vivo, with no prior expansion in culture. V lost 5 bases, J lost 0 bases, and 16 bases lay in between. Germline values: CDR1 SEHNR, CDR2 FQNEAQ (reference sequence). CDR3 size: 17 residues. Profiling relied on immunoSEQ multiplex PCR, and the TCRdb table lists in-frame clones only, not all of them. The data hold roughly 4,200 clones, with approximately 39% observed a single time. Whole-study results and caveats: Overrepresentation in the naive pool did not explain the preferential TRBV04 and TRBV06 usage seen in all groups. Diversity was high, without significant differences between resolver and chronic groups.

In regard to this clone: A read error likely explains this, since a far larger clone differs by one base. Other nucleotide sequences in the sample specify the same CDR3.

The receptor was derived from a man under 40 with chronic hepatitis C. V gene TRBV7-9 combines with J gene TRBJ2-2; tentatively, D is TRBD1 or TRBD2 (5 bases each). The sample here was HCV NS3-1073 tetramer-sorted CD8+ T cells from PBMCs, taken during acute infection. CDR3: CASSQEPGAPNTGELFF. The CDR3 DNA reads as TGTGCCAGCAGCCAAGAGCCCGGGGCTCCGAACACCGGGGAGCTGTTTTTT.